Shown below are 4 T cell receptor beta chains from a single sample sequenced in a study of shared clonotypes between healthy human individuals. Repertoires were generated with immunoSEQ multiplex PCR, while TCRdb's copy carries only in-frame clones and drops some. This table has around 440,000 clones, roughly three quarters appearing once. The sequenced material came from PBMCs. The receptors here all came from a woman in her forties in good health. Some clones in this sample may be carry-over from other donors' samples.

Notes on this clone: It is likely a read error: a sequence one base away is far more abundant. This specimen includes other DNA sequences encoding the same CDR3. The chain has TRBV6-1 and TRBJ2-1, with TRBD2 identical over 9 bases. This CDR3 is built from 15 residues. Looked up from germline, CDR1 is MNHNS and CDR2 is SASEGT. The V segment lost 1 base and the J segment 8 bases; nucleotides outside the gene matches: 6. CDR3 DNA: TGTGCCAGCAGTGAAGACTCCGGGACTAGCCATGAGCAGTTCTTC. Protein: CASSEDSGTSHEQFF.

Comments on this clone: A clone one base away is much larger, so this may be a read error. The chain is built from TRBV6-4 and TRBJ2-1; 8 nucleotides line up with TRBD2. This CDR3 spans 15 amino acids. Germline CDR1 and CDR2: MRHNA and SNTAGT. V lost 6 bases to trimming and J lost 2 bases; unmatched junction nucleotides: 6. CDR3 in DNA: TGTGCCAGCAGCGCCAGCGGGGGTCCCTACAATGAGCAGTTCTTC. This gives the protein CASSASGGPYNEQFF.

As to this clone: This likely traces to a read error, being one base from a far larger clone. V usage is TRBV6-5 and J usage is TRBJ2-1; D is undetermined. The germline V and J ends were trimmed by 7 bases and 7 bases, with 20 bases remaining between them. Germline V gene sequence: CDR1 MNHEY, CDR2 SVGAGI. This CDR3 has 15 residues. The CDR3 DNA follows: TGTGCCAGCACCTCCACACCTGACTCCGGGAATGAGCAGTTCTTC. Translating gives CASTSTPDSGNEQFF.

The chain is built from TRBV29-1 and TRBJ2-3; 12 bases are shared with TRBD2. V shed 4 bases, J shed 6 bases, and the junction held 11 bases outside the gene matches. From germline, CDR1 is SQVTM and CDR2 ANQGSEA. The CDR3 consists of 16 residues. The CDR3: CSVVGLAGFRGDTQYF. CDR3 nucleotides: TGCAGCGTTGTGGGACTAGCGGGCTTTAGAGGGGATACGCAGTATTTT.